Here is one T cell receptor (beta chain) with its context. Its antigen remains unidentified. Into CD45RA+ naive and CD45RA-negative memory subsets, the CD4+ cells were split. V gave up 1 base and J gave up 2 bases; unmatched junction bases: 4. CDR1 SGHNT and CDR2 YYREEE come from the germline V gene (reference sequence). This CDR3 contains 16 residues. This record comes from a study of shared clonotypes between healthy human individuals. Whole-study findings and limits: On the whole, naive subsets had larger estimated richness than memory subsets had. A handful of donors held approximately 5% of naive CD4 clonotypes in common.

The sorted-subset replicate PCRs were given 150 to 200 ng DNA, which is tens of thousands of T cell genomes. Generated by immunoSEQ multiplex PCR, the TCRdb table keeps only in-frame clones and is missing some. The sample has roughly 2 million clones; approximately 94% are singletons. The chain combines TRBV5-4 with TRBJ2-5; 11 bases fit TRBD2. This receptor was taken from a man between 18 and 29 years old in good health. The sample was naive CD4+ T cells sorted from blood. Noted subset: CD45RA+ positively selected. The CDR3 coding sequence is TGTGCCAGCAGCTTGTCGGTAGCGGGGGGGCAAGAGACCCAGTACTTC. Translation: CASSLSVAGGQETQYF.